This TCR beta chain was recovered during a study of blood T cell repertoires in COVID-19. The CDR3 runs 11 residues. CDR1 and CDR2 from the germline V gene are DFQATT and SNEGSKA (reference sequence). V was pared by 8 bases and J by 1 base, with 8 bases between. The protocol was immunoSEQ multiplex PCR, while the TCRdb copy is restricted to in-frame clones and leaves out a portion. The sample lists roughly 150,000 clones, 83% seen once, with roughly 20% in the top ten. The chain couples TRBV20-1 to TRBJ1-1; TRBD1 might be the D (6 bases). The clonotype was recovered from a woman aged 70-85 years who had recovered from COVID-19. The sequenced sample consisted of peripheral blood. In DNA, the CDR3 is TGCAGTTGCAGGGGGAACACTGAAGCTTTCTTT. Protein product: CSCRGNTEAFF.